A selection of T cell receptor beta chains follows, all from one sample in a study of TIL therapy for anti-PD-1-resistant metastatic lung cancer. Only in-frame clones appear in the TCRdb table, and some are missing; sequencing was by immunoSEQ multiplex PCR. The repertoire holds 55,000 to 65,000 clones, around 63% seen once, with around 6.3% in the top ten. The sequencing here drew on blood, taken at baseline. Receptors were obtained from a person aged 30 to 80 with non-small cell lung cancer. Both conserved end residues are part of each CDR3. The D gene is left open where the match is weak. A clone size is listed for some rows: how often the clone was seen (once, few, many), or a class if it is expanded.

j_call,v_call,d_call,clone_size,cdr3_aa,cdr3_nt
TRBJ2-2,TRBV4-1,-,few,CASSAPLGTGELFF,TGCGCCAGCAGCGCGCCCTTAGGGACCGGGGAGCTGTTTTTT
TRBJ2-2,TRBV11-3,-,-,CASSLSGNTGELFF,TGTGCCAGCAGCTTATCGGGGAACACCGGGGAGCTGTTTTTT
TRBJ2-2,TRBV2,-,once,CASRGETGELFF,TGTGCCTCCCGGGGTGAAACCGGGGAGCTGTTTTTT
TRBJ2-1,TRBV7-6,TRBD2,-,CASSLASGGSYNEQFF,TGTGCCAGCAGCTTAGCTTCGGGGGGCTCCTACAATGAGCAGTTCTTC
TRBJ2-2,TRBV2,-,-,CASNAGSWNTGELFF,TGTGCCAGTAACGCTGGGTCCTGGAACACCGGGGAGCTGTTTTTT
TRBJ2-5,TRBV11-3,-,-,CASSLDLGGQYF,TGTGCCAGCAGCTTAGACCTCGGGGGCCAGTACTTC
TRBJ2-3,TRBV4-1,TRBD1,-,CASSPDRAYTQYF,TGCGCCAGCAGCCCTGACAGGGCCTATACGCAGTATTTT
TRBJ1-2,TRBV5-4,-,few,CASSNDPNYGYTF,TGTGCCAGCAGCAACGACCCTAACTATGGCTACACCTTC
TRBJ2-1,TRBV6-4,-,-,CASSDALGPYNEQFF,TGTGCCAGCAGTGACGCTTTAGGGCCCTACAATGAGCAGTTCTTC
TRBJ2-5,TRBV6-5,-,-,CASSYGRGGETQYF,TGTGCCAGCAGTTACGGTAGGGGTGGAGAGACCCAGTACTTC
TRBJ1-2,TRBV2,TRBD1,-,CASSSGTGRGGYTF,TGTGCCAGCTCTTCCGGGACAGGGAGAGGTGGCTACACCTTC
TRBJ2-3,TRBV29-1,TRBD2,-,CSVSFAGGADTQYF,TGCAGCGTTTCGTTTGCGGGGGGGGCAGATACGCAGTATTTT
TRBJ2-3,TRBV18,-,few,CASSPFSVAADTQYF,TGTGCCAGCTCACCATTTTCTGTCGCCGCAGATACGCAGTATTTT
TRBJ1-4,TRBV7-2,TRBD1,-,CASSLGQGNEKLFF,TGTGCCAGCAGCTTGGGACAGGGTAATGAAAAACTGTTTTTT
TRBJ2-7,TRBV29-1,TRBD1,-,CSVQRGPYEQYF,TGCAGCGTCCAGAGGGGGCCCTACGAGCAGTACTTC
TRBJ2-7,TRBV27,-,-,CASSLRESSYEQYF,TGTGCCAGCAGTTTAAGGGAAAGCTCCTACGAGCAGTACTTC
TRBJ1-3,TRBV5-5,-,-,CASGTISGNTIYF,TGTGCCAGTGGGACAATCTCTGGAAACACCATATATTTT
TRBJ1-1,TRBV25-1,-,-,CASSAQTNTEAFF,TGTGCCAGCAGTGCCCAGACAAACACTGAAGCTTTCTTT
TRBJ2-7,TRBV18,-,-,CASSPTRDEQYF,TGTGCCAGCTCACCAACAAGGGACGAGCAGTACTTC
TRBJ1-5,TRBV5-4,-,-,CASSTAGVGQPQHF,TGTGCCAGCAGCACCGCAGGGGTTGGTCAGCCCCAGCATTTT
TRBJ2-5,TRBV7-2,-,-,CASSLVSGEETQYF,TGTGCCAGCAGCTTAGTTAGCGGTGAAGAGACCCAGTACTTC
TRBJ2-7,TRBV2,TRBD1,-,CASSLPGQGNYEQYF,TGTGCCAGCTCTTTACCGGGACAGGGGAACTACGAGCAGTACTTC
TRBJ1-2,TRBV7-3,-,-,CASSLIPGQGGYTF,TGTGCCAGCAGCTTAATTCCGGGCCAGGGGGGCTACACCTTC
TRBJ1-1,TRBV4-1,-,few,CASGGFNTEAFF,TGCGCCAGCGGGGGCTTTAACACTGAAGCTTTCTTT
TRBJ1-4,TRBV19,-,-,CASSIAGGNREKLFF,TGTGCCAGTAGTATAGCCGGAGGGAACAGGGAAAAACTGTTTTTT
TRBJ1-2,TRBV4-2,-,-,CASSQDRNDNYGYTF,TGTGCCAGCAGCCAAGATCGGAACGATAACTATGGCTACACCTTC
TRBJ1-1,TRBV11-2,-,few,CASSLAQGSEAFF,TGTGCCAGCAGCTTAGCACAGGGATCTGAAGCTTTCTTT
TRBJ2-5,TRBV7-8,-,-,CASRGRGRETQYF,TGTGCCAGCAGGGGCAGGGGACGAGAGACCCAGTACTTC
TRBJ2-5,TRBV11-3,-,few,CASSPRPLDGEETQYF,TGTGCCAGCAGCCCACGCCCGTTGGACGGCGAAGAGACCCAGTACTTC
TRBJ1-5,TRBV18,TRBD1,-,CASSGTDNNQPQHF,TGTGCCAGCTCAGGGACAGATAACAATCAGCCCCAGCATTTT
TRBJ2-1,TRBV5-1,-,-,CASSLDLTRPEQFF,TGCGCCAGCAGCTTGGACCTGACACGGCCGGAGCAGTTCTTC
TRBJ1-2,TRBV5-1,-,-,CASSLYGLNGYTF,TGCGCCAGCAGCTTGTACGGACTAAATGGCTACACCTTC
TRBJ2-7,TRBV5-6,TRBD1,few,CASSVNTGDYEQYF,TGTGCCAGCAGCGTAAACACAGGGGATTACGAGCAGTACTTC
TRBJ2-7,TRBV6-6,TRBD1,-,CASSYTDRGLYEQYF,TGTGCCAGCAGTTACACGGACAGGGGGCTGTACGAGCAGTACTTC
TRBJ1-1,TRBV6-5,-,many,CASSYSAVYAEAFF,TGTGCCAGCAGTTACTCGGCTGTTTATGCTGAAGCTTTCTTT
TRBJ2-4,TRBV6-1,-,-,CASSELIGGGRIAKNIQYF,TGTGCCAGCAGTGAACTCATCGGTGGAGGGCGCATAGCCAAAAACATTCAGTACTTC
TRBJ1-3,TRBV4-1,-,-,CASMGSSGNTIYF,TGCGCCAGCATGGGTAGCTCTGGAAACACCATATATTTT
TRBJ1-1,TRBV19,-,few,CASTRTHGQTTEAFF,TGTGCCAGTACACGCACCCACGGACAGACCACTGAAGCTTTCTTT
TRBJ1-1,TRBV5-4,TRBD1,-,CASSLVQGGEAFF,TGTGCCAGCAGCTTGGTACAGGGGGGTGAAGCTTTCTTT
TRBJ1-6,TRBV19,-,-,CASSISGSPLHF,TGTGCCAGTAGTATCTCGGGTTCACCCCTCCACTTT
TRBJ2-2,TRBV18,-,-,CASSVGTSGTGELFF,TGTGCCAGCTCAGTCGGGACCTCGGGCACCGGGGAGCTGTTTTTT
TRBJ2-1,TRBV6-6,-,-,CASRQGGGYNEQFF,TGTGCCAGCAGACAGGGAGGAGGTTACAATGAGCAGTTCTTC
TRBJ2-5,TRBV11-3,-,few,CASSLDLQETQYF,TGTGCCAGCAGCTTAGATTTACAGGAGACCCAGTACTTC
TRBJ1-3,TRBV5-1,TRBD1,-,CASSSDRNTIYF,TGCGCCAGCAGCTCGGACAGGAACACCATATATTTT
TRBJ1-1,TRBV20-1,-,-,CSAISVTEAFF,TGCAGTGCTATCTCGGTTACTGAAGCTTTCTTT
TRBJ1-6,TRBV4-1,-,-,CASSQVSVSNSPLHF,TGCGCCAGCAGCCAAGTCTCGGTATCTAATTCACCCCTCCACTTT
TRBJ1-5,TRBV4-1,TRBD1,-,CASSQRPILGTGANQPQHF,TGCGCCAGCAGCCAACGCCCCATTTTGGGGACAGGGGCCAATCAGCCCCAGCATTTT
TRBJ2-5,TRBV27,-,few,CASSPRSSVQRETQYF,TGTGCCAGCAGTCCTCGTAGCTCGGTACAGAGGGAGACCCAGTACTTC
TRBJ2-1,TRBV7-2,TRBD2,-,CASSRRTSGRREQFF,TGTGCCAGCAGCCGAAGGACTAGCGGGAGGCGTGAGCAGTTCTTC
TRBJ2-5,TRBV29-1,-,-,CSVTWDTQETQYF,TGCAGCGTTACCTGGGACACCCAAGAGACCCAGTACTTC
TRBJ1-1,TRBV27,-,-,CASSRPGMIAEAFF,TGTGCCAGCAGCCGCCCGGGGATGATCGCTGAAGCTTTCTTT
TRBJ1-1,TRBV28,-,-,CASSFNIPTEAFF,TGTGCCAGCAGTTTCAACATTCCCACTGAAGCTTTCTTT
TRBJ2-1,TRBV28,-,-,CASSPLSGGSVEQFF,TGTGCCAGCAGTCCCCTGAGCGGAGGTTCGGTTGAGCAGTTCTTC
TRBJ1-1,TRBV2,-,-,CASSGSGAEAFF,TGTGCCAGCAGTGGCTCTGGCGCTGAAGCTTTCTTT
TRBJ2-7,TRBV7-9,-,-,CASSNPTGEEIYEQYF,TGTGCCAGCAGCAACCCCACCGGGGAGGAGATTTACGAGCAGTACTTC
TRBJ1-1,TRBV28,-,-,CASSGAGKAFF,TGTGCCAGCAGTGGGGCAGGGAAAGCTTTCTTT
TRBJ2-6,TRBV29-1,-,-,CSVSSGANVLTF,TGCAGCGTTTCATCTGGGGCCAACGTCCTGACTTTC
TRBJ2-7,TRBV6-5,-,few,CASSYSPSSVYEQYF,TGTGCCAGCAGTTACTCGCCTAGTTCGGTCTACGAGCAGTACTTC
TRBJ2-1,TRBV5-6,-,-,CASSLVGQLYNEQFF,TGTGCCAGCAGCTTGGTCGGACAGCTCTACAATGAGCAGTTCTTC